This record concerns one T cell receptor beta chain sequence. CDR1 is ENHRY and CDR2 is SYGVKD in the germline V gene. This CDR3 is 15 amino acids long. V was cut by 3 bases and J by 2 bases, with 12 bases left in between. The sample belongs to a study of human T cells and chemical hapten exposure. Sample time point: patch test 2, 6 weeks after DPC sensitization. As to treatment: therapeutic diphenylcyclopropenone sensitization with weekly scalp DPC. The library put unique molecular identifiers onto individual cDNA molecules. TCRdb analysed the RACE reads with MiXCR anew, one entry per CDR3 protein. The table has some 88,000 distinct CDR3 sequences, more than 9.5% seen once.

This receptor was taken from a man aged 40-49 years with alopecia areata. Some clones in this sample may be carry-over from other donors' samples. This specimen was whole blood, taken in connection with sensitization to the hapten diphenylcyclopropenone (DPC). The J gene is TRBJ2-3, the V gene TRBV10-3; D possibly matches TRBD1 or TRBD2 (5 bases each). The CDR3 DNA reads TGTGCCATCAGTGAACCGGGACGCGTCACAGATACGCAGTATTTT. Translating it yields CAISEPGRVTDTQYF.